This is a list of T cell receptor beta chains from one sample in a study of T cell responses to AZD1222 COVID-19 vaccine. This table comes from immunoSEQ multiplex PCR, and its TCRdb copy is limited to in-frame clones, with some not included. Of approximately 260,000 clones in the sample, 85% to 95% were seen once. This material consisted of peripheral blood, taken on day 0 of AZD1222 vaccination. These receptor sequences come from an adult in good health. CDR3s include the opening cysteine and the closing phenylalanine or tryptophan. A D gene is named only where the DNA matches it firmly. Not every row has a clone size; where given, it reads once, few, many or a size class.

>TRBD1|TRBV7-9|.|TRBJ1-3
TGTGCCAGCAGCCGAACCGGACAGGCCGGTTTCGGAAACACCATATATTTT
CASSRTGQAGFGNTIYF
>.|TRBV5-1|.|TRBJ2-5
TGCGCCAGCAGCTTCTCCGGCTACGAGACCCAGTACTTC
CASSFSGYETQYF
>TRBD2|TRBV11-2|.|TRBJ2-5
TGTGCCAGCAGCTCGACTAGCGGGGGGGCGGTAGAGACCCAGTACTTC
CASSSTSGGAVETQYF
>.|TRBV5-4|once|TRBJ1-4
TGTGCCAGCAGCTTGTTGGGTGGAAATGAAAAACTGTTTTTT
CASSLLGGNEKLFF
>.|TRBV6-5|once|TRBJ2-7
TGTGCCAGCAGTTCCAGCGTCCCCTACGAGCAGTACTTC
CASSSSVPYEQYF
>TRBD1|TRBV5-1|.|TRBJ2-7
TGCGCCAGCAGCTTGGAGGGACAGGGCGAGCAGTACTTC
CASSLEGQGEQYF
>TRBD2|TRBV7-3|.|TRBJ2-1
TGTGCCAGCAGCCCCCCCGGGGGGGTCTCCTACAATGAGCAGTTCTTC
CASSPPGGVSYNEQFF
>TRBD2|TRBV11-2|.|TRBJ2-1
TGTGCCAGCAGCGGATTACTAGCGGGGGGGCCTCGCTCCTACAATGAGCAGTTCTTC
CASSGLLAGGPRSYNEQFF
>.|TRBV7-3|.|TRBJ2-3
TGTGCCAGCAGCTTAGATGGAGATACGCAGTATTTT
CASSLDGDTQYF
>.|TRBV5-1|few|TRBJ1-1
TGCGCCAGCCAGTATCGCAGGGACACTGAAGCTTTCTTT
CASQYRRDTEAFF
>.|TRBV6-2/TRBV6-3|.|TRBJ1-2
TGTGCCAGCAGTTACGGTCGCGGGGGCTATGGCTACACCTTC
CASSYGRGGYGYTF
>TRBD2|TRBV5-1|.|TRBJ2-7
TGCGCCAGCAGCTTGGCCGGGACTAGCGGGTCCCCCTACGAGCAGTACTTC
CASSLAGTSGSPYEQYF
>TRBD2|TRBV9|.|TRBJ2-7
TGTGCCAGCAGCCCGGGCGGGACTAGCGTTGCCTACGAGCAGTACTTC
CASSPGGTSVAYEQYF
>.|TRBV5-1|.|TRBJ1-1
TGCGCCAGCAGCTTGGAGGCGCCGGGGTACGGCGCTGAAGCTTTCTTT
CASSLEAPGYGAEAFF
>.|TRBV10-2|.|TRBJ2-1
TGCGCCAGCGGAGACCCGGGCCGGCAGCACAATGAGCAGTTCTTC
CASGDPGRQHNEQFF
>.|TRBV5-1|.|TRBJ2-5
TGCGCCAGCAGCCTGGGGGGACGTTATGAGACCCAGTACTTC
CASSLGGRYETQYF
>.|TRBV18|.|TRBJ1-5
TGTGCCAGCTCACCACCGGGACTGGGTAATCAGCCCCAGCATTTT
CASSPPGLGNQPQHF
>TRBD1|TRBV10-3|.|TRBJ1-3
TGTGCCATAACCGGGACAGGTACGGGCACCATATATTTT
CAITGTGTGTIYF
>TRBD1|TRBV7-8|.|TRBJ1-4
TGTGCCAGCAGCAAAAAGGGGGCGAAGAAGGATGAAAAACTGTTTTTT
CASSKKGAKKDEKLFF
>.|TRBV5-4|.|TRBJ1-2
TGTGCCAGCAGCTTCCCGGATGGTGGCTACACCTTC
CASSFPDGGYTF
>.|TRBV11-3|.|TRBJ1-1
TGTGCCAGCAGCTTCCAGATGAACACTGAAGCTTTCTTT
CASSFQMNTEAFF
>.|TRBV28|.|TRBJ1-5
TGTGCCAGCACTAGCAATCAGCCCCAGCATTTT
CASTSNQPQHF
>TRBD1|TRBV18|.|TRBJ2-5
TGTGCCAGCTCACCACGGCTAGTGGACAGGGATAATCGTATCCAAGAGACCCAGTACTTC
CASSPRLVDRDNRIQETQYF
>.|TRBV5-1|.|TRBJ1-4
TGCGCCAGCAGCGGAACTAATAATGAAAAACTGTTTTTT
CASSGTNNEKLFF
>.|TRBV6-5|.|TRBJ2-3
TGTGCCAGCAGTTACGGGGGGCCTACGCAGTATTTT
CASSYGGPTQYF
>.|TRBV19|.|TRBJ2-5
TGTGCCAGTCGGCAGGGCGGCAGAGAGACCCAGTACTTC
CASRQGGRETQYF
>.|TRBV12-3/TRBV12-4|.|TRBJ1-1
TGTGCCAGCAGTACCGACAGTCCTGAAGCTTTCTTT
CASSTDSPEAFF
>TRBD1|TRBV15|.|TRBJ2-2
TGTGCCACCAGCAACAGACAGGGAAGTCGGAACACCGGGGAGCTGTTTTTT
CATSNRQGSRNTGELFF
>.|TRBV19|.|TRBJ2-3
TGTGCCAGTAGTGCACGGGCGGATACGCAGTATTTT
CASSARADTQYF
>.|TRBV2|.|TRBJ1-5
TGTGCCAGCAGGCACGGGACTACAACGCAACAGCCCCAGCATTTT
CASRHGTTTQQPQHF
>TRBD1|TRBV19|few|TRBJ1-5
TGTGCCAGTAGTATTGGGGGGGCGACAGGGAGTCAGCCCCAGCATTTT
CASSIGGATGSQPQHF
>.|TRBV30|.|TRBJ1-5
TGTGCCTGGAGTGTAGACAGCCGACAGCCCCAGCATTTT
CAWSVDSRQPQHF
>.|TRBV18|.|TRBJ2-1
TGTGCCAGCTCACAATCGAAAGGTTACAATGAGCAGTTCTTC
CASSQSKGYNEQFF